The sequence of this T cell receptor beta chain was determined in a study of CD8 T cells in Susac syndrome. After extraction with the RNeasy kit, about 0.5 to 1 ug of the RNA was reverse transcribed using random hexamers. Across 54 Vbeta and 13 Jbeta, immunoSEQ multiplex PCR amplified TCR beta CDR3. TCRdb called the immunoSEQ multiplex PCR reads again in MiXCR, with one record for every CDR3 protein. Here the sample spans about 210,000 distinct CDR3 sequences, 93% being singletons. The length of the CDR3 is 13 residues. Trimming removed 2 bases from V and 8 bases from J, with 12 bases in between. Germline loops: CDR1 SGHTA, CDR2 FQGNSA.

This clonotype originated in a human donor in good health. Input material: CD4+ T cells from PBMCs. The gene calls are TRBV7-2 and TRBJ1-2; no clear D gene. The CDR3 bases are TGTGCCAGCAGCTTAATCGGGGAACGGGGCTACACCTTC. This translates into CASSLIGERGYTF.